The clone carrying this T cell receptor (beta chain) was counted a few times. Its antigen is not known. This CDR3 contains 16 residues. Looked up from germline, CDR1 is SGHTA and CDR2 is FQGNSA. Trimming pared 1 base from V and 4 bases from J, leaving 11 bases between. Produced via immunoSEQ multiplex PCR; TCRdb's table is partial and in-frame only. The sample lists 150,000 to 180,000 clones; about 86% were seen once. The data belong to a study of T cell responses to AZD1222 COVID-19 vaccine. Study outcomes and limitations: Donors, mostly white British, included more females; clonal diversity was possibly underestimated. Seropositive AZD1222 recipients at baseline numbered only 5 to 7.

Sequenced material: peripheral blood, taken on day 0 of MenACWY control vaccination. The chain joins TRBV7-2 to TRBJ1-6; a weak D match, TRBD1 (5 bases). The receptor's source is an adult in good health. CDR3 DNA: TGTGCCAGCAGCTTAGGCGGGACGGGGTATAATTCACCCCTCCACTTT. This encodes CASSLGGTGYNSPLHF.